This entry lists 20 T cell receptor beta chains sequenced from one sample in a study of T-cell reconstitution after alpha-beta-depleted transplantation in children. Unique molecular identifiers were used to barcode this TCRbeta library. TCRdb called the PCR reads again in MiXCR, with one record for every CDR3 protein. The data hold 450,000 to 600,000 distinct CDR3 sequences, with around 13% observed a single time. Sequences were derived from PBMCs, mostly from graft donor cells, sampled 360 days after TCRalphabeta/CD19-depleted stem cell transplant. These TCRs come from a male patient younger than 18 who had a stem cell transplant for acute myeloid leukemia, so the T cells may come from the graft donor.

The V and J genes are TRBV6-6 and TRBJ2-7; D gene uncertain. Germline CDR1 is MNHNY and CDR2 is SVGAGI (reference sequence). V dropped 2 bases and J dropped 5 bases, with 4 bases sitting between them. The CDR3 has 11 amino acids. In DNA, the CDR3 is TGTGCCAGCAGTTACGTTGACGAGCAGTACTTC. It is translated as CASSYVDEQYF.

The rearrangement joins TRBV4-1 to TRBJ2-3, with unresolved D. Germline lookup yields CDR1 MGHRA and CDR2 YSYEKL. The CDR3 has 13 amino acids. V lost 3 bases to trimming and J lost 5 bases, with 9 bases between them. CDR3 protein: CASSHLTGDTQYF. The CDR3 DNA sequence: TGCGCCAGCAGCCATCTCACCGGAGATACGCAGTATTTT.

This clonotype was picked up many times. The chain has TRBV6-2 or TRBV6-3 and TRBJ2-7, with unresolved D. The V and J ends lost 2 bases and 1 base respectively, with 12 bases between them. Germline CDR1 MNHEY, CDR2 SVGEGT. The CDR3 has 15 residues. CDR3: CASSYPRVWSYEQYF. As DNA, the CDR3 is TGTGCCAGCAGTTACCCCCGAGTTTGGTCCTACGAGCAGTACTTC.

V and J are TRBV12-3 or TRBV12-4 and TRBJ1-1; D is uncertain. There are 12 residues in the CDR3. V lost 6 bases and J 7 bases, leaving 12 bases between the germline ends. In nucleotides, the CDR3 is TGTGCCAGCAGACGTTGGATTTTTGAAGCTTTCTTT. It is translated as CASRRWIFEAFF.

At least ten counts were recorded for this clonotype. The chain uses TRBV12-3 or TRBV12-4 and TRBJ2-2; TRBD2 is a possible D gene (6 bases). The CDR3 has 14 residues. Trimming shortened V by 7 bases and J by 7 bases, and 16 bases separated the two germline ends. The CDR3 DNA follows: TGTGCCAGCAACTTGGGAGGAGGTGGCGGGGAGCTGTTTTTT. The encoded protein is CASNLGGGGGELFF.

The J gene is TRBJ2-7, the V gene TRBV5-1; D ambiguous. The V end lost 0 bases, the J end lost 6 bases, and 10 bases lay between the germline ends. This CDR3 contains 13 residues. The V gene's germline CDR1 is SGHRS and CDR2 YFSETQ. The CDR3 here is CASSLASAGEQYF. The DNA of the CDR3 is TGCGCCAGCAGCTTGGCCTCGGCCGGCGAGCAGTACTTC.

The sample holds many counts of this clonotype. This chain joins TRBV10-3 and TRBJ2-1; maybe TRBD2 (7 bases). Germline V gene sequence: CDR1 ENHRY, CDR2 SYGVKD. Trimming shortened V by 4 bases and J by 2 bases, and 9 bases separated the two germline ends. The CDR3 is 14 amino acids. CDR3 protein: CAISVGGPYNEQFF. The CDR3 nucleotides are TGTGCCATCAGTGTGGGGGGGCCCTACAATGAGCAGTTCTTC.

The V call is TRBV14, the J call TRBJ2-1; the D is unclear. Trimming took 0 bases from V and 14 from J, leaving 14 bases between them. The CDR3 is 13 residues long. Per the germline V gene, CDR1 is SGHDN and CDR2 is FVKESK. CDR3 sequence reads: CASSQDLRARKFF. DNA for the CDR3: TGTGCCAGCAGCCAAGATCTTCGGGCTAGAAAGTTCTTC. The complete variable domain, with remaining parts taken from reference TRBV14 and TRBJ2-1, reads EAGVTQFPSHSVIEKGQTVTLRCDPISGHDNLYWYRRVMGKEIKFLLHFVKESKQDESGMPNNRFLAERTGGTYSTLKVQPAELEDSGVYFCASSQDLRARKFFGPGTRLTVL.

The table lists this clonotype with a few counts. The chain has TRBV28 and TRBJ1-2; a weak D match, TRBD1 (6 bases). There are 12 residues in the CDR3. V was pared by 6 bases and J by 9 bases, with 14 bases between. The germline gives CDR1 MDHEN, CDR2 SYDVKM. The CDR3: CASSYTGYRYTF. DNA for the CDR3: TGTGCCAGCAGCTATACAGGGTATCGCTACACCTTC.

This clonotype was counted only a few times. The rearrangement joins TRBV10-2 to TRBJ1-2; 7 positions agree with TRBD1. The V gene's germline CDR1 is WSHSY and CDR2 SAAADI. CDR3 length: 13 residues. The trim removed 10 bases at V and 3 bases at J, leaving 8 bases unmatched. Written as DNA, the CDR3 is TGCGCCATACTTAGAGGGGGCTACTATGGCTACACCTTC. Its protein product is CAILRGGYYGYTF.

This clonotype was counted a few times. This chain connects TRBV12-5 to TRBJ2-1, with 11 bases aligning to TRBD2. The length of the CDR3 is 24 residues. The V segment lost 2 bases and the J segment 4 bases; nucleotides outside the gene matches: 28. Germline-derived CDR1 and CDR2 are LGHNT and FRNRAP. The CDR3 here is CASGLPIPSWGEGSGTSGYNEQFF. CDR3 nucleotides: TGTGCTAGTGGTTTGCCAATCCCCTCCTGGGGTGAGGGATCAGGGACTAGCGGTTACAATGAGCAGTTCTTC.

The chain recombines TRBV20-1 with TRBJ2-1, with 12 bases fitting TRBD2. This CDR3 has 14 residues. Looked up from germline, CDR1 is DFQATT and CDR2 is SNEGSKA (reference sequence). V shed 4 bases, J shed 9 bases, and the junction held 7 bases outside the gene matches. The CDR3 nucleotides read TGCAGTGCTACGCCGACTAGCGGGAGTGTTGAGCAGTTCTTC. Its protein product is CSATPTSGSVEQFF.

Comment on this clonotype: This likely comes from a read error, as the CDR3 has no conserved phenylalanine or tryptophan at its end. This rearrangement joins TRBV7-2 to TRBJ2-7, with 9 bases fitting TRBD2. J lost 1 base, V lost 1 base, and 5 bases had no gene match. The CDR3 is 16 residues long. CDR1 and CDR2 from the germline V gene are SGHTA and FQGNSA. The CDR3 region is CASSLVRAGGSYEQYS. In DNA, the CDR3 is TGTGCCAGCAGCTTAGTCCGGGCGGGAGGGTCCTACGAGCAGTACTCC.

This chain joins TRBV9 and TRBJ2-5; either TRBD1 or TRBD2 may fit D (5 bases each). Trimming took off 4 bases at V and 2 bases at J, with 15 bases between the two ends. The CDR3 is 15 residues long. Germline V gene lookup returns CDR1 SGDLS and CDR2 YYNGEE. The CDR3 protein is CASSTRGDPQETQYF. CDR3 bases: TGTGCCAGCAGCACCCGAGGGGACCCACAAGAGACCCAGTACTTC.

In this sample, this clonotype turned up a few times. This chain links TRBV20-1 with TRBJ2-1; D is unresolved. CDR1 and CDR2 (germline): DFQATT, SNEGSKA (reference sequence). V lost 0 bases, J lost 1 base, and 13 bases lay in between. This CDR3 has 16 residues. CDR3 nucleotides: TGCAGTGCTAGAGATCCGACGGACCCTTCCTACAATGAGCAGTTCTTC. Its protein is CSARDPTDPSYNEQFF.

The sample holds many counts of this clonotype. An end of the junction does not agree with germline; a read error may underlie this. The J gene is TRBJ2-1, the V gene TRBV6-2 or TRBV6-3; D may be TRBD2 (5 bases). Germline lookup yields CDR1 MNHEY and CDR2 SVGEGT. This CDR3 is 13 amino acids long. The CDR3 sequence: CASSYSFGSNDYF. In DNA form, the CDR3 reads TGTGCCAGCAGTTATTCGTTCGGGTCAAACGACTACTTC.

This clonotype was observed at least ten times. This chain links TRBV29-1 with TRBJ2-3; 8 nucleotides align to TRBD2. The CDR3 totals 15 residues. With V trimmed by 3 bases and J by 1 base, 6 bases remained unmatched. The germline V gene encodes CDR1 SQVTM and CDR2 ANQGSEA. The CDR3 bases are TGCAGCGTTGAGGTAGCGGGACTAGGCACAGATACGCAGTATTTT. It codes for CSVEVAGLGTDTQYF.

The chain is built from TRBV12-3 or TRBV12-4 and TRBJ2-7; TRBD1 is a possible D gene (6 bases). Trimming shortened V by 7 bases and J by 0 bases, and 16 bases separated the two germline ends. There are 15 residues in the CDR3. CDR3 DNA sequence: TGTGCCAGCACCCGAGCAGGGGACCGCTCCTACGAGCAGTACTTC. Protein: CASTRAGDRSYEQYF.

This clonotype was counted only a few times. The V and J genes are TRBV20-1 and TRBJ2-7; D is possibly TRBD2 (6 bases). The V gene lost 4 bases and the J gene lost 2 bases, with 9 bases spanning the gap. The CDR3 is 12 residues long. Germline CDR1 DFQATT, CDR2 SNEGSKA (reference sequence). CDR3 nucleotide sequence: TGCAGTGCTACCTTAGCGGCCTACGAGCAGTACTTC. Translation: CSATLAAYEQYF.

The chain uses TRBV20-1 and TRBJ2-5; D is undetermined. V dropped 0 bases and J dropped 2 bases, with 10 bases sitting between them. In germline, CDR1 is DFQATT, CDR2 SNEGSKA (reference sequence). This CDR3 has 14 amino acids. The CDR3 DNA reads TGCAGTGCTAGAGACAGGCTCTGGCAAGAGACCCAGTACTTC. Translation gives CSARDRLWQETQYF.